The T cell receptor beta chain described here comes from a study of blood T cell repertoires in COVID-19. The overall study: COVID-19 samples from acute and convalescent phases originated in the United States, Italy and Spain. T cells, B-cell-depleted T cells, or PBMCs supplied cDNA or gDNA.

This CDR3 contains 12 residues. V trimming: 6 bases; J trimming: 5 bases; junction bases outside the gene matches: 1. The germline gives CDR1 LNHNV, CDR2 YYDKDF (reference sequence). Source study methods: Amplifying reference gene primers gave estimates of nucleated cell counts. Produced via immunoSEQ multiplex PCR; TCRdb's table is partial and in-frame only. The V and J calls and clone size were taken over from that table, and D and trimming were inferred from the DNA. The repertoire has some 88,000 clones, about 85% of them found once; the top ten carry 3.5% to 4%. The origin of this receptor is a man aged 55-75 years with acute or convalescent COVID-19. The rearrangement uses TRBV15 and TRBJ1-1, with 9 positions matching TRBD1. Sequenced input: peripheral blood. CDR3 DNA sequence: TGTGCCACCAGTGGGACAGGGACTGAAGCTTTCTTT. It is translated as CATSGTGTEAFF.